A selection of T cell receptor beta chains follows, all from one sample in a study of T cell responses to AZD1222 COVID-19 vaccine. The table came from immunoSEQ multiplex PCR; TCRdb's copy has only in-frame clones and leaves some out. Of some 250,000 clones detected, 90% to 95% appear once; the ten largest clones hold roughly 0.6%. The sample here was peripheral blood, taken 28 days after the second AZD1222 dose. The receptors were gathered from an adult who received the AZD1222 COVID-19 vaccine. CDR3s include the opening cysteine and the closing phenylalanine or tryptophan. D genes are given only for firm matches. Clone size appears in some rows only: once, few, many, or a class for an expanded clone.

abundance: .; j_gene: TRBJ1-2; d_gene: .; len: 15; v_gene: TRBV25-1; CDR3aa: CASSEFDTGGYGYTF; CDR3nt: TGTGCCAGCAGTGAATTTGACACAGGAGGGTATGGCTACACCTTC
abundance: .; j_gene: TRBJ1-2; d_gene: TRBD1; len: 14; v_gene: TRBV6-5; CDR3aa: CASSPGQGSFGYTF; CDR3nt: TGTGCCAGCAGTCCGGGACAGGGGTCCTTCGGCTACACCTTC
abundance: .; j_gene: TRBJ1-5; d_gene: .; len: 17; v_gene: TRBV3-1/TRBV3-2; CDR3aa: CASSPGTGTRGNQPQHF; CDR3nt: TGTGCCAGCAGCCCGGGGACGGGGACCAGGGGCAATCAGCCCCAGCATTTT
abundance: .; j_gene: TRBJ2-1; d_gene: .; len: 14; v_gene: TRBV7-2; CDR3aa: CASKRGTLNNEQFF; CDR3nt: TGTGCCAGCAAGAGGGGCACCCTAAACAATGAGCAGTTCTTC
abundance: .; j_gene: TRBJ2-1; d_gene: .; len: 17; v_gene: TRBV9; CDR3aa: CASSAPSGTSSYNEQFF; CDR3nt: TGTGCCAGCAGCGCCCCCTCCGGGACCAGCTCCTACAATGAGCAGTTCTTC
abundance: .; j_gene: TRBJ1-1; d_gene: .; len: 14; v_gene: TRBV2; CDR3aa: CASTDGRDGTEAFF; CDR3nt: TGTGCCAGCACCGACGGACGAGATGGCACTGAAGCTTTCTTT
abundance: .; j_gene: TRBJ2-6; d_gene: .; len: 15; v_gene: TRBV19; CDR3aa: CASTHGASGANVLTF; CDR3nt: TGTGCCAGTACCCACGGAGCATCTGGGGCCAACGTCCTGACTTTC
abundance: .; j_gene: TRBJ2-1; d_gene: TRBD2; len: 17; v_gene: TRBV10-3; CDR3aa: CAISEYQRGAAYNEQFF; CDR3nt: TGTGCCATCAGTGAGTACCAGCGGGGGGCGGCCTACAATGAGCAGTTCTTC
abundance: .; j_gene: TRBJ1-2; d_gene: TRBD1; len: 13; v_gene: TRBV29-1; CDR3aa: CSVDSRGAYGYTF; CDR3nt: TGCAGCGTTGACTCCAGGGGGGCCTATGGCTACACCTTC
abundance: .; j_gene: TRBJ2-5; d_gene: .; len: 15; v_gene: TRBV13; CDR3aa: CASSARKLLQETQYF; CDR3nt: TGTGCCAGCAGCGCGCGTAAACTGCTACAAGAGACCCAGTACTTC
abundance: .; j_gene: TRBJ1-5; d_gene: .; len: 16; v_gene: TRBV5-6; CDR3aa: CASSLGGGLINQPQHF; CDR3nt: TGTGCCAGCAGCTTGGGTGGGGGACTCATCAATCAGCCCCAGCATTTT
abundance: .; j_gene: TRBJ1-2; d_gene: .; len: 12; v_gene: TRBV20-1; CDR3aa: CSASGLNYGYTF; CDR3nt: TGCAGTGCTAGTGGTCTTAACTATGGCTACACCTTC
abundance: .; j_gene: TRBJ1-1; d_gene: TRBD1; len: 13; v_gene: TRBV12-3/TRBV12-4; CDR3aa: CASRLTGATEAFF; CDR3nt: TGTGCCAGCAGGCTTACAGGGGCCACTGAAGCTTTCTTT
abundance: .; j_gene: TRBJ2-6; d_gene: TRBD1; len: 17; v_gene: TRBV2; CDR3aa: CASEVGQGRTGANVLTF; CDR3nt: TGTGCCAGCGAGGTAGGACAGGGGCGGACTGGGGCCAACGTCCTGACTTTC
abundance: .; j_gene: TRBJ1-6; d_gene: .; len: 14; v_gene: TRBV19; CDR3aa: CASSGTVYNSPLHF; CDR3nt: TGTGCCAGTAGTGGGACGGTTTATAATTCACCCCTCCACTTT
abundance: .; j_gene: TRBJ2-1; d_gene: .; len: 17; v_gene: TRBV4-1; CDR3aa: CASSQESLSSSYNEQFF; CDR3nt: TGCGCCAGCAGCCAAGAATCCCTTTCGAGCTCCTACAATGAGCAGTTCTTC
abundance: .; j_gene: TRBJ1-5; d_gene: .; len: 13; v_gene: TRBV7-9; CDR3aa: CASSRGRGQPQHF; CDR3nt: TGTGCCAGCAGCCGGGGGAGAGGGCAGCCCCAGCATTTT
abundance: once; j_gene: TRBJ2-5; d_gene: .; len: 15; v_gene: TRBV7-7; CDR3aa: CASSLGVGRQETQYF; CDR3nt: TGTGCCAGCAGCTTGGGTGTGGGGCGGCAAGAGACCCAGTACTTC
abundance: .; j_gene: TRBJ1-4; d_gene: .; len: 15; v_gene: TRBV7-9; CDR3aa: CASRSNSGRSEKLFF; CDR3nt: TGTGCCAGCAGGTCCAATTCGGGGCGTTCTGAAAAACTGTTTTTT